The 5 T cell receptor beta chains reported below all come from one sample, sequenced in a study of cytomegalovirus exposure and HLA in healthy donors. The PCR ran on 60 Vbeta and 13 Jbeta primers. Only in-frame clones appear in the TCRdb table, and some are missing; sequencing was by immunoSEQ multiplex PCR. The sample holds roughly 180,000 clones, over 80% seen once. The source material was PBMCs. These receptors all come from a boy aged 2 to 10 in good health and CMV-seronegative.

The chain has TRBV6-5 and TRBJ2-3; a possible D gene is TRBD2 (5 bases). Trimming left V 10 bases short and J 2 bases short, with 19 bases between. The germline gives CDR1 MNHEY, CDR2 SVGAGI. CDR3 length: 15 residues. CDR3 DNA sequence: TGTGCCACTACCGGAGGCCTCGGTACCACAGATACGCAGTATTTT. As protein: CATTGGLGTTDTQYF.

The chain has TRBV6-5 and TRBJ2-7; possible D gene TRBD2, 5 bases. Germline assignment: CDR1 MNHEY and CDR2 SVGAGI. V was trimmed by 6 bases and J by 2 bases, leaving 17 bases between them. CDR3 size: 15 residues. The DNA of the CDR3 is TGTGCCAGCAGCCCCCCTGCCGGAGGACCCTACGAGCAGTACTTC. It specifies CASSPPAGGPYEQYF.

This chain joins TRBV27 and TRBJ1-2; 8 nucleotides agree with TRBD1. Germline lookup yields CDR1 MNHEY and CDR2 SMNVEV (reference sequence). Trimming at V came to 6 bases and at J to 5 bases, leaving 14 bases not matched to a gene. This CDR3 is built from 16 residues. In nucleotides, the CDR3 is TGTGCCAGCAGCCCTCGGACAGGGAAAGGAGGGTATGGCTACACCTTC. It specifies CASSPRTGKGGYGYTF.

The V call is TRBV2, the J call TRBJ2-1; weak D call: TRBD1 (6 bases). The V and J ends lost 5 bases and 8 bases respectively, with 10 bases between them. Germline-derived CDR1 and CDR2 are SNHLY and FYNNEI. The CDR3 loop spans 12 amino acids. The CDR3: CASSTGSDEQFF. CDR3 nucleotide sequence: TGTGCCAGCAGTACAGGGAGCGATGAGCAGTTCTTC.

CDR3: CASNRDSSNTGELFF. The CDR3 DNA reads TGTGCCAGCAACCGGGACAGCTCGAACACCGGGGAGCTGTTTTTT. The rearrangement uses TRBV6-5 and TRBJ2-2; 7 positions agree with TRBD1. The germline CDR1 and CDR2 sequences are MNHEY and SVGAGI. This CDR3 contains 15 residues. With 7 bases clipped from V and 0 bases from J, the junction kept 5 bases outside the gene matches.